This T cell receptor beta chain was identified during a study of T cell responses to AZD1222 COVID-19 vaccine. General study points: Regions 160-218 and 743-854 held dominance among vaccine-associated CD4 TCRs, which spanned spike. An increase in Spike-specific TCR breadth and depth was observed after two AZD1222 doses. The repertoires were collected only after the peak T cell response.

A word on this clone: Its antigen remains unknown.

Clones were sequenced by immunoSEQ multiplex PCR, and TCRdb holds only the in-frame ones, with some missing. The profile covers tens of thousands of clones, with about 93% appearing a single time and roughly 3% taken by the ten largest. Some second doses came at about 4 weeks and others at about 12 weeks; these were pooled. The source of this sequence is an adult who received the AZD1222 COVID-19 vaccine. The source material was peripheral blood, sampled 28 days after the second AZD1222 dose.

CDR3 residues: CASSLSVGANLNTEAFF. Written as DNA, the CDR3 is TGTGCCAGCAGTTTATCTGTGGGTGCGAACCTCAACACTGAAGCTTTCTTT. The genes are TRBV27 and TRBJ1-1, with no clear D. The V end was cut by 0 bases, the J end by 2 bases, with 16 bases between. Germline CDR1 MNHEY, CDR2 SMNVEV (reference sequence). CDR3 length: 17 residues.